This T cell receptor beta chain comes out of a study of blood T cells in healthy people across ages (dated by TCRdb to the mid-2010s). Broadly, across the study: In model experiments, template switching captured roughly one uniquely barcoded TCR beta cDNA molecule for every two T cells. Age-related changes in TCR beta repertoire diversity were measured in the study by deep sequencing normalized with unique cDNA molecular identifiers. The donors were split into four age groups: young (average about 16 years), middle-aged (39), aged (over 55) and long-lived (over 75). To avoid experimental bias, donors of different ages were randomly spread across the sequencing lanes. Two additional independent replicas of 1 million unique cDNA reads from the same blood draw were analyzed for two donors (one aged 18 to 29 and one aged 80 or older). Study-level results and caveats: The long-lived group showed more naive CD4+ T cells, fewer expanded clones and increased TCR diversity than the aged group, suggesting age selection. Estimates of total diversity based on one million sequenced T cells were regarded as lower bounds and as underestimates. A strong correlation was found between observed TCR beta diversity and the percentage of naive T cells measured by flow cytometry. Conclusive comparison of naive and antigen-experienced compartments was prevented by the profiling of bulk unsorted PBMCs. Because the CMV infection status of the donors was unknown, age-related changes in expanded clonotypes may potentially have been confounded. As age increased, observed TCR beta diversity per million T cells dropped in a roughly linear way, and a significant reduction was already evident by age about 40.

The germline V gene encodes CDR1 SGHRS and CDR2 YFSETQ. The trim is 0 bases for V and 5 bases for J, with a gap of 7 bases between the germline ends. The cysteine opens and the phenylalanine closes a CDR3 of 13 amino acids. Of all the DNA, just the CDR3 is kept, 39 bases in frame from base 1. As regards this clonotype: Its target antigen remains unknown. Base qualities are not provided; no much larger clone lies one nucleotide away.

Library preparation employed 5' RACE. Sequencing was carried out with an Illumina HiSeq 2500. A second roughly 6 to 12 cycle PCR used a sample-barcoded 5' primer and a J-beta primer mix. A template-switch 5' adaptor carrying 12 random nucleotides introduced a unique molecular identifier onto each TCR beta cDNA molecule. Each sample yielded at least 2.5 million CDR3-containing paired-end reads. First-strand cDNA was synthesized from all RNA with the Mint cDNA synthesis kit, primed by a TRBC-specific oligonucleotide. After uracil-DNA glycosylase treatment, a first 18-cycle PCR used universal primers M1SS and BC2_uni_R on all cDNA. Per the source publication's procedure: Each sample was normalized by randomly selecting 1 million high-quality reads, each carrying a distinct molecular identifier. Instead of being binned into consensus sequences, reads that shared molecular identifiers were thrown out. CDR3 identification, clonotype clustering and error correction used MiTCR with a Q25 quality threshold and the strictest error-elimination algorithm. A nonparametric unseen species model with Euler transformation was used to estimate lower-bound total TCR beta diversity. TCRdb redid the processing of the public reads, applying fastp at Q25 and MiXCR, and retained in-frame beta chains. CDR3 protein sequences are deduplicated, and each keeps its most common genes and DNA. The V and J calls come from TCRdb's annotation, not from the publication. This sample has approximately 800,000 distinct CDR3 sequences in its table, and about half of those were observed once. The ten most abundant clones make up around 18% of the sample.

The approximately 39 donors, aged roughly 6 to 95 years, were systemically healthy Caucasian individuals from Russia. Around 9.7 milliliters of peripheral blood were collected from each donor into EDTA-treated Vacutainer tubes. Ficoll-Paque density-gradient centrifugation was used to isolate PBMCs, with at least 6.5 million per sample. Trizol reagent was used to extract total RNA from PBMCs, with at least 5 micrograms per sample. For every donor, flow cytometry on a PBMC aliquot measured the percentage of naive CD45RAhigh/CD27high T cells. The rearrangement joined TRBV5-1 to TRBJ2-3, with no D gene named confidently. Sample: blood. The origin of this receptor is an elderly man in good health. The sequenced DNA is TGCGCCAGCAGCTTGGAATATGGAGATACGCAGTATTTT. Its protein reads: CASSLEYGDTQYF.